The 28 T cell receptor beta chains presented below share a single source sample, sequenced in a study of graft-versus-host responses after intestinal transplantation. TCRdb's table, derived via immunoSEQ multiplex PCR, lists solely in-frame clones and lacks some. The repertoire holds 350 to 400 clones, roughly nine tenths seen once, with approximately 69% in the top ten. The sample in question was PBMCs, obtained more than 4 days after intestinal transplant. These receptors came from a human patient who received an intestinal transplant, so some T cells may come from the graft donor.

This chain joins TRBV4-1 and TRBJ2-1; D is perhaps TRBD1 (6 bases). Germline CDR1 MGHRA, CDR2 YSYEKL. The V and J ends lost 5 bases and 3 bases respectively, with 8 bases between them. This CDR3 is built from 13 residues. The DNA for the CDR3 is TGCGCCAGCAGCGACAGGATCTACAATGAGCAGTTCTTC. It specifies CASSDRIYNEQFF.

The J gene is TRBJ1-5, the V gene TRBV4-1; D is undetermined. Germline loops: CDR1 MGHRA, CDR2 YSYEKL. Trimming removed 0 bases at V and 6 bases at J, with 12 bases between. The CDR3 is made up of 15 amino acids. CDR3 sequence (DNA): TGCGCCAGCAGCCAAGATAGAGGGCTAGGTCAGCCCCAGCATTTT. Translation gives CASSQDRGLGQPQHF.

Only a few counts were recorded for this clone. The rearrangement links TRBV28 to TRBJ2-7, with TRBD2 identical over 8 bases. In germline, CDR1 is MDHEN, CDR2 SYDVKM. The CDR3 is 14 residues long. Trimming took 6 bases from V and 5 from J; bases not matched to a gene: 9. DNA for the CDR3: TGTGCCAGCAGCCCGACTAGCGAACGGGACGAGCAGTACTTC. Amino acids: CASSPTSERDEQYF.

Worth noting for this clone: The junction shows a germline mismatch at one end, possibly a read error. This same CDR3 is encoded by further DNA sequences in the sample. The chain carries TRBV28 and TRBJ2-7, with D possibly matching TRBD1 (5 bases). The length of the CDR3 is 16 residues. The V gene's germline CDR1 is MDHEN and CDR2 SYDVKM. The chain's CDR3 is CASNPLSPGKPYEQYF. CDR3 DNA: TGCGCCAGCAATCCCTTATCTCCAGGGAAGCCCTACGAGCAGTACTTC.

The J gene is TRBJ1-2, the V gene TRBV10-2; no definite D call. The V gene's germline CDR1 is WSHSY and CDR2 SAAADI. Trimming took off 0 bases at V and 4 bases at J, with 9 bases between the two ends. The CDR3 is 14 amino acids. In DNA form, the CDR3 reads TGCGCCAGCAGTGAGTCGGTCGGATTCTATGGCTACACCTTC. Protein product: CASSESVGFYGYTF.

The chain is built from TRBV7-8 and TRBJ2-2; no clear D. V was clipped by 0 bases and J by 2 bases, with 4 bases between them. The CDR3 totals 14 residues. Per germline, CDR1 SGHVS and CDR2 FQNEAQ. The CDR3 spells CASSLAGNTGELFF. The CDR3 nucleotides read TGTGCCAGCAGCTTAGCGGGAAACACCGGGGAGCTGTTTTTT.

This clone was seen once. V usage is TRBV6-5 and J usage is TRBJ2-3, with TRBD1 as a possible D gene (6 bases). CDR1 and CDR2 (germline): MNHEY, SVGAGI. The CDR3 is 14 residues long. Trimming pared 8 bases from V and 4 bases from J, leaving 16 bases between. CDR3 amino acids: CASGWGRGADTQYF. CDR3 nucleotide sequence: TGTGCCAGCGGGTGGGGCAGGGGTGCAGATACGCAGTATTTT.

The chain has TRBV9 and TRBJ1-2; 7 nucleotides match TRBD1. CDR1 is SGDLS, CDR2 YYNGEE, per germline. V shed 0 bases, J shed 3 bases, and the junction held 5 bases outside the gene matches. This CDR3 region has 15 residues. CDR3 in amino acids: CASSVASGGYYGYTF. CDR3 DNA: TGTGCCAGCAGCGTAGCTTCAGGGGGTTACTATGGCTACACCTTC.

This clone was observed once. The gene calls are TRBV29-1 and TRBJ2-6; the D is unclear. The CDR3 is 16 amino acids. Trimming left V 3 bases short and J 5 bases short, with 17 bases between. Looked up from germline, CDR1 is SQVTM and CDR2 is ANQGSEA. The CDR3 DNA follows: TGCAGCGTTGATAGCAGCATACAAAGTCGGGCCAACGTCCTGACTTTC. Protein: CSVDSSIQSRANVLTF. Full variable domain (missing parts from reference TRBV29-1 and TRBJ2-6): SAVISQKPSRDICQRGTSLTIQCQVDSQVTMMFWYRQQPGQSLTLIATANQGSEATYESGFVIDKFPISRPNLTFSTLTVSNMSPEDSSIYLCSVDSSIQSRANVLTFGAGSRLTVL.

This clone was seen just once. This chain joins TRBV2 and TRBJ2-2, with 12 bases identical to TRBD2. This CDR3 contains 19 residues. With V trimmed by 5 bases and J by 7 bases, 17 bases remained unmatched. Looked up from germline, CDR1 is SNHLY and CDR2 is FYNNEI. In nucleotides, the CDR3 is TGTGCCAGCAGTTTTTACCTCCGACTAGCGGGAGAGAATGGCGGGGAGCTGTTTTTT. Translated, it gives CASSFYLRLAGENGGELFF.

The sample holds one count of this clone. The same CDR3 is also encoded by other DNA sequences in this sample. J is TRBJ2-5 and V is TRBV7-9; 8 bases agree with TRBD1. Trimming removed 5 bases from V and 5 bases from J; junction bases left unmatched: 7. This CDR3 comprises 14 residues. CDR1 and CDR2 from the germline V gene are SEHNR and FQNEAQ (reference sequence). CDR3 DNA sequence: TGTGCCAGCAGCGAGACAGGGGCTGGGGAGACCCAGTACTTC. Translation gives CASSETGAGETQYF. Variable domain in full (rest from reference TRBV7-9 and TRBJ2-5): DTGVSQNPRHKITKRGQNVTFRCDPISEHNRLYWYRQTLGQGPEFLTYFQNEAQLEKSRLLSDRFSAERPKGSFSTLEIQRTEQGDSAMYLCASSETGAGETQYFGPGTRLLVL.

The CDR3 loop reads CASSYSSLWSISYEQYF. The DNA for the CDR3 is TGTGCCAGCAGTTACTCTAGCCTCTGGAGTATCTCCTACGAGCAGTACTTC. This rearrangement joins TRBV6-7 to TRBJ2-7; D not certain. TRBV6-7 is annotated as an ORF whose role is uncertain. V lost 0 bases, J lost 0 bases, and 15 bases lay in between. The CDR3 runs 17 residues.

This sequence joins TRBV27 and TRBJ2-7; unclear D gene. The CDR3 totals 16 residues. Trimming shortened V by 3 bases and J by 2 bases, and 17 bases separated the two germline ends. Germline V gene sequence: CDR1 MNHEY, CDR2 SMNVEV (reference sequence). The CDR3 sequence: CASSLSGIGDPYEQYF. For the CDR3, the DNA is TGTGCCAGCAGTTTGAGTGGTATCGGAGATCCCTACGAGCAGTACTTC.

The chain employs TRBV28 and TRBJ1-2, with a weak D call TRBD1 (6 bases). There are 14 residues in the CDR3. The V end lost 5 bases, the J end lost 8 bases, and 18 bases lay between the germline ends. Germline CDR1 reads MDHEN; CDR2 reads SYDVKM. The CDR3 loop reads CASSNTGTINGYTF. As DNA, the CDR3 is TGTGCCAGCAGTAATACCGGGACAATCAACGGCTACACCTTC.

J is TRBJ2-5 and V is TRBV5-1, with TRBD2 identical over 11 bases. The CDR3 contains 15 residues. The ends lost 0 bases at V and 2 bases at J; junction bases unmatched: 0. Germline V gene sequence: CDR1 SGHRS, CDR2 YFSETQ. The CDR3 nucleotides are TGCGCCAGCAGCTTGGGACTAGCGGGGCAAGAGACCCAGTACTTC. This sequence encodes CASSLGLAGQETQYF.

This clone was recorded once. This chain joins TRBV4-1 and TRBJ1-2, with D unresolved. The germline gives CDR1 MGHRA, CDR2 YSYEKL. V was shortened by 3 bases and J by 4 bases, with 21 bases between the two germline ends. The CDR3 has 17 amino acids. The CDR3 here is CASSQNYQNRKTYGYTF. The DNA for the CDR3 is TGCGCCAGCAGCCAGAACTACCAGAACCGAAAGACCTATGGCTACACCTTC.

The sample holds one count of this clone. CDR3 loop: CASSEGLIGGVDTGELFF. CDR3 nucleotides: TGTGCCAGCAGTGAAGGTCTCATAGGAGGCGTCGACACCGGGGAGCTGTTTTTT. The chain recombines TRBV21-1 with TRBJ2-2; the D call of TRBD2 is as the table states it, not checked on the DNA. TRBV21-1 represents a pseudogene. The CDR3 loop spans 18 amino acids.

The J gene is TRBJ2-7, the V gene TRBV28, with 7 bases that match TRBD1. CDR3 length equals 13 residues. V shed 2 bases and J 2 bases; nucleotides not matched to a gene: 0. Germline-derived CDR1 and CDR2 are MDHEN and SYDVKM. CDR3 sequence: CASSLQGAYEQYF. The CDR3 DNA is TGTGCCAGCAGTTTACAGGGGGCCTACGAGCAGTACTTC.

V gene TRBV5-1 combines with J gene TRBJ2-7, with D perhaps matching TRBD2 (5 bases). The germline V gene encodes CDR1 SGHRS and CDR2 YFSETQ. V lost 0 bases and J lost 2, with 9 bases in between. The CDR3 sequence is 14 residues long. The CDR3 DNA follows: TGCGCCAGCAGCTTGGCTAGCCGGGCCTACGAGCAGTACTTC. Translating gives CASSLASRAYEQYF.

The chain is built from TRBV23-1 and TRBJ2-5; TRBD2 matches at 14 bases. The J call is in doubt because the DNA end fits TRBJ2-7 better. TRBV23-1 is placed among ORFs of uncertain function. The CDR3 is 15 residues long. The CDR3 region has the DNA TGCGCCAGCAGACGGGGACTAGCGGGAGTGTACGAGCAGTACTTC. Its protein is CASRRGLAGVYEQYF.

Regarding this clone: One junction end disagrees with the germline gene, perhaps due to a read error. This chain joins TRBV7-7 and TRBJ2-7; D is uncertain. The CDR3 extends over 15 amino acids. Germline V gene data show CDR1 as SSHAT and CDR2 as FNYEAQ (reference sequence). CDR3 protein: CASSPKRRHSYEQYF. The CDR3 region has the DNA TGTGCTAGCAGCCCGAAACGACGGCACTCCTACGAGCAGTACTTC.

The chain combines TRBV11-3 with TRBJ2-3; tentative D call: TRBD2 (5 bases). The CDR3 loop spans 19 amino acids. Trimming pared 1 base from V and 0 bases from J, leaving 20 bases between. Germline V CDR1 and CDR2: SGHNT, YENEEA. CDR3 DNA sequence: TGTGCCAGCAGCTTAGGGGAGCGAAGCACTCGAACCAGCACAGATACGCAGTATTTT. As protein: CASSLGERSTRTSTDTQYF.

The chain has TRBV7-3 and TRBJ1-2, with 10 nucleotides matching TRBD1. V gave up 5 bases and J gave up 6 bases; unmatched junction bases: 9. In germline, CDR1 is SGHTA, CDR2 FQGTGA. The CDR3 sequence is 15 residues long. CDR3 DNA: TGTGCCAGCAGCCCAGGGACAGGGGCCCGTCATGGCTACACCTTC. Protein: CASSPGTGARHGYTF.

This clone was observed once. The rearrangement uses TRBV11-3 and TRBJ2-1; TRBD1 might be the D (5 bases). The CDR3 is made up of 15 amino acids. Germline assignment: CDR1 SGHNT and CDR2 YENEEA. With 5 bases removed from V and 8 bases from J, the gap between germline ends came to 19 bases. CDR3 region: CASSAGYDPPDEQFF. For the CDR3, the DNA is TGTGCCAGCAGCGCAGGGTACGACCCTCCGGATGAGCAGTTCTTC.

The count of this clone is one. The chain carries TRBV6-6 and TRBJ2-5; maybe TRBD2 (7 bases). V was pared by 4 bases and J by 4 bases, with 13 bases between. Germline V lookup: CDR1 MNHNY, CDR2 SVGAGI (reference sequence). The CDR3 runs to 14 residues. The CDR3 protein is CASSSRGAGETQYF. CDR3 in DNA: TGTGCCAGCAGTTCCCGGGGGGCGGGAGAGACCCAGTACTTC.

V and J are TRBV19 and TRBJ2-1, with no clear D. CDR3 length equals 13 residues. V lost 11 bases and J lost 3, with 14 bases in between. CDR1 is LNHDA, CDR2 SQIVND, per germline (reference sequence). In DNA form, the CDR3 reads TGTGCCGCCCGAGAGTCCCTCTACAATGAGCAGTTCTTC. Residues: CAARESLYNEQFF.

Here the CDR3 reads CASSLRPNRTSYEQYF. CDR3 DNA: TGCGCCAGCAGCTTGCGTCCCAACAGGACCTCCTACGAGCAGTACTTC. The chain joins TRBV5-1 to TRBJ2-7; D might be TRBD1 (5 bases). The CDR3 totals 16 residues. Germline V gene lookup returns CDR1 SGHRS and CDR2 YFSETQ. The V end lost 1 base, the J end lost 0 bases, and 14 bases lay between the germline ends. Filled out from reference TRBV5-1 and TRBJ2-7, the complete variable domain reads KAGVTQTPRYLIKTRGQQVTLSCSPISGHRSVSWYQQTPGQGLQFLFEYFSETQRNKGNFPGRFSGRQFSNSRSEMNVSTLELGDSALYLCASSLRPNRTSYEQYFGPGTRLTVT.

The chain joins TRBV6-1 to TRBJ2-2, with D maybe TRBD1 (5 bases). Germline CDR1 and CDR2: MNHNS and SASEGT. This CDR3 has 17 residues. The V end was cut by 1 base, the J end by 2 bases, with 14 bases between. The CDR3 bases are TGTGCCAGCAGTGAAGACTTGCAGGGTGATAACACCGGGGAGCTGTTTTTT. Amino acid sequence: CASSEDLQGDNTGELFF.